One sample yielded the 10 T cell receptor beta chains listed below, sequenced in a study of blood T cell repertoires in COVID-19. Produced via immunoSEQ multiplex PCR; TCRdb's table is partial and in-frame only. The data hold about 280,000 clones, with 85% to 90% observed a single time. The sequenced sample consisted of peripheral blood. The receptors come from a human donor in a cohort sampled during active COVID-19.

The rearrangement links TRBV24-1 to TRBJ1-5; the D gene is possibly TRBD1 (6 bases). This CDR3 region has 16 residues. V lost 2 bases, J lost 3 bases, and 13 bases lay in between. CDR1 KGHDR and CDR2 SFDVKD come from the germline V gene. CDR3 sequence reads: CATSDSSGAPNQPQHF. CDR3 DNA sequence: TGTGCCACCAGTGATTCATCAGGGGCCCCCAATCAGCCCCAGCATTTT.

J is TRBJ2-7 and V is TRBV5-1; TRBD2 might be the D (6 bases). The CDR3 length is 15 residues. Germline CDR1 SGHRS, CDR2 YFSETQ. V lost 3 bases, J lost 1 base, and 14 bases lay in between. The CDR3 nucleotides are TGCGCCAGCAGCTCCCGTTCGGGAGAATCCTACGAGCAGTACTTC. Translation: CASSSRSGESYEQYF.

This chain links TRBV27 with TRBJ1-1, with D perhaps TRBD1 (6 bases). This CDR3 has 16 residues. V lost 3 bases and J 0 bases, leaving 14 bases between the germline ends. In germline, CDR1 is MNHEY, CDR2 SMNVEV (reference sequence). CDR3 region: CASSFSAGAVNTEAFF. CDR3 coding DNA: TGTGCCAGCAGTTTCTCCGCAGGGGCGGTGAACACTGAAGCTTTCTTT.

The rearrangement uses TRBV18 and TRBJ1-1, with D possibly TRBD1 on 6 matching bases. CDR1 is KGHSH and CDR2 is LQKENI in the germline V gene. CDR3 size: 15 residues. V was pared by 1 base and J by 1 base, with 10 bases between. The CDR3 region has the DNA TGTGCCAGCTCACCACTGGGACAAAGGAACACTGAAGCTTTCTTT. It is translated as CASSPLGQRNTEAFF.

This clone was recorded a few times. V is TRBV30 and J is TRBJ1-3, with D perhaps matching TRBD1 (5 bases). Trimming removed 6 bases at V and 0 bases at J, with 9 bases between. CDR3 length: 13 residues. Per germline, CDR1 GTSNPN and CDR2 SVGIG (reference sequence). Here the CDR3 reads CACPGISGNTIYF. The CDR3 nucleotides read TGTGCCTGCCCAGGGATCTCTGGAAACACCATATATTTT.

This chain joins TRBV6-5 and TRBJ2-7, with unresolved D. The ends were cut back, 2 bases at V and 4 bases at J, with 18 bases in the middle. The CDR3 consists of 16 residues. Per the germline V gene, CDR1 is MNHEY and CDR2 is SVGAGI. CDR3 sequence reads: CASSYKKSGPGYEQYF. The CDR3 nucleotides are TGTGCCAGCAGTTACAAAAAAAGTGGGCCAGGATACGAGCAGTACTTC.

The CDR3 protein is CASSRRGGGIQYF. The DNA of the CDR3 is TGTGCCAGCAGCCGAAGGGGGGGTGGCATTCAGTACTTC. This chain links TRBV12-3 or TRBV12-4 with TRBJ2-4, with D maybe TRBD2 (7 bases). The ends were cut back, 6 bases at V and 9 bases at J, with 15 bases in the middle. The length of the CDR3 is 13 residues.

This chain joins TRBV2 and TRBJ2-7; 8 nucleotides agree with TRBD1. The CDR3 is made up of 12 amino acids. From germline, CDR1 is SNHLY and CDR2 FYNNEI. The V segment lost 5 bases and the J segment 6 bases; nucleotides outside the gene matches: 3. The CDR3 spells CASSTGGGEQYF. CDR3 sequence (DNA): TGTGCCAGCAGTACAGGGGGAGGCGAGCAGTACTTC.

This rearrangement joins TRBV5-1 to TRBJ2-5; TRBD1 agrees at 7 bases. This CDR3 region has 14 residues. CDR1 is SGHRS and CDR2 is YFSETQ in the germline V gene. The ends lost 1 base at V and 4 bases at J; junction bases unmatched: 4. CDR3 in amino acids: CASSLNRGAETQYF. The CDR3, as DNA: TGCGCCAGCAGCTTGAACAGGGGCGCAGAGACCCAGTACTTC. Full variable domain (missing parts from reference TRBV5-1 and TRBJ2-5): KAGVTQTPRYLIKTRGQQVTLSCSPISGHRSVSWYQQTPGQGLQFLFEYFSETQRNKGNFPGRFSGRQFSNSRSEMNVSTLELGDSALYLCASSLNRGAETQYFGPGTRLLVL.

This rearrangement joins TRBV20-1 to TRBJ2-1; D is unclear. The CDR3 has 11 residues. Trimming cost V 5 bases and J 7 bases, with 9 bases left between them. The V gene's germline CDR1 is DFQATT and CDR2 SNEGSKA (reference sequence). The CDR3 region is CSAVDWNEQFF. The CDR3 nucleotides are TGCAGTGCTGTTGACTGGAATGAGCAGTTCTTC.